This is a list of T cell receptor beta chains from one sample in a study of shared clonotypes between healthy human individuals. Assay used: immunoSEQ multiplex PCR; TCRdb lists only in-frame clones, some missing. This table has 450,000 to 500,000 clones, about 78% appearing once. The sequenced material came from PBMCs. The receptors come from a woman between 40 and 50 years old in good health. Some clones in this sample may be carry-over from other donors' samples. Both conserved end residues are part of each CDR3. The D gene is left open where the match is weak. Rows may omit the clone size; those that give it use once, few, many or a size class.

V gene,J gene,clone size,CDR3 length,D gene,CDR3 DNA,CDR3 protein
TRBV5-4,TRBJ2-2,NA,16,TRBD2,TGTGCCAGCAGCCCGTTAGCGGGAGGACGCACCGGGGAGCTGTTTTTT,CASSPLAGGRTGELFF
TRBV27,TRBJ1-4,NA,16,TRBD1,TGTGCCAGCAGTTTTACACAGGGGGCCGGGGGTGAAAAACTGTTTTTT,CASSFTQGAGGEKLFF
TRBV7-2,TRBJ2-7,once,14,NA,TGTGCCAGCAGCTTAGCGGCAGGGCTCTACGAGCAGTACTTC,CASSLAAGLYEQYF
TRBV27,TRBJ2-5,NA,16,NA,TGTGCCAGCAGCTTCGACAGGGGAGGGGTATGGGAGACCCAGTACTTC,CASSFDRGGVWETQYF
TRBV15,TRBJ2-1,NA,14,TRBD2,TGTGCCACCAGCAGAGATCGGGTAGCGGGCTCACAGTTCTTC,CATSRDRVAGSQFF
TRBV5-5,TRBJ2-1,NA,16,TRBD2,TGTGCCAGCAGCTTGGTAGAGCGGGAGCTGGATGTTGAGCAGTTCTTC,CASSLVERELDVEQFF
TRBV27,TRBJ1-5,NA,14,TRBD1,TGTGCCAGCATTATTAGACAGGGCTATCAGCCCCAGCATTTT,CASIIRQGYQPQHF
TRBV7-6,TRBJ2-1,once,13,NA,TGTGCCAGCAGCTTAGTCAGGGACAATGAGCAGTTCTTC,CASSLVRDNEQFF
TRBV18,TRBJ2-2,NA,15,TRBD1,TGTGCCAGCTCACCTCGGACAGGGAACACCGGGGAGCTGTTTTTT,CASSPRTGNTGELFF
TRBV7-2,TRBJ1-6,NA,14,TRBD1,TGTGCCAGCAGCCAGGCGGACAGGGTTTCACCCCTCCACTTT,CASSQADRVSPLHF
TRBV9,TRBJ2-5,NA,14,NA,TGTGCCAGCAGCGTAGTGGGCAACCAAGAGACCCAGTACTTC,CASSVVGNQETQYF
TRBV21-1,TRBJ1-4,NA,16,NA,TGTGCCAGCAGCCCCGTCCAGGAGCCAACTAATGAAAAACTGTTTTTT,CASSPVQEPTNEKLFF
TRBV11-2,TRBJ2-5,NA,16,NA,TGTGCCAGCAGGACTAGAGGGGAAAGTAGGAAGGAGACCCAGTACTTC,CASRTRGESRKETQYF
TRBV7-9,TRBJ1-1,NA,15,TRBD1,TGTGCCAGCACCTTCTGGACAGGGAAAGGCACTGAAGCTTTCTTT,CASTFWTGKGTEAFF
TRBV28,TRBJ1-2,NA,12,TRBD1,TGTGCAGCCTCGACAGGGGACTATGGCTACACCTTC,CAASTGDYGYTF
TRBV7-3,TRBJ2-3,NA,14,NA,TGTGCCAGCAGTTATAATAGCGGTTCAGATACGCAGTATTTT,CASSYNSGSDTQYF
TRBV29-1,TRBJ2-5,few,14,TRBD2,TGCAGCGTCGATGGACTAGCGGGAGAAGAGACCCAGTACTTC,CSVDGLAGEETQYF
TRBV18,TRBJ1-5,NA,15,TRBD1,TGTGCCAGCTCATTTACCGGGACAGGGGTTCAGCCCCAGCATTTT,CASSFTGTGVQPQHF
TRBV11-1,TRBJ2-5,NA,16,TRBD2,TGTGCCAGCAGCTTGGGCCTACTAGCGGGAGAAGAGACCCAGTACTTC,CASSLGLLAGEETQYF
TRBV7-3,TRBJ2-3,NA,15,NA,TGTGCCAGCAGCCGAAGCGGGTTGGGCACAGATACGCAGTATTTT,CASSRSGLGTDTQYF
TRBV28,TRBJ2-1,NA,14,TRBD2,TGTGCCAGCATCCCAGCGGGATCTTACAATGAGCAGTTCTTC,CASIPAGSYNEQFF
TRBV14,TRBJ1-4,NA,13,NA,TGTGCCAGCAGCCGAGGACCGAATGAAAAACTGTTTTTT,CASSRGPNEKLFF
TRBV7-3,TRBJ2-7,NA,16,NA,TGTGCCAGCAGCTTATCTTCCGCGGGACTCTGGAACGAGCAGTACTTC,CASSLSSAGLWNEQYF
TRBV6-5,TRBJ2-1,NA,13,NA,TGTGCCAGCTCCTCCGACAAATACAATGAGCAGTTCTTC,CASSSDKYNEQFF
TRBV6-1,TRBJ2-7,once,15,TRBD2,TGTGCCAGCAGTGAAGGGGAGGGCGGAGGGTACGAGCAGTACTTC,CASSEGEGGGYEQYF
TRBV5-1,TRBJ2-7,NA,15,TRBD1,TGCGCCAGCAGCTTGAGGACAGGGGGCCAGTACGAGCAGTACTTC,CASSLRTGGQYEQYF
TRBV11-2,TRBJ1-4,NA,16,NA,TGTGCCAGCAGCTTAGGGATCGGTTCGCTCGCTGAAAAACTGTTTTTT,CASSLGIGSLAEKLFF
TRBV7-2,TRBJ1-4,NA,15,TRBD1,TGTGCCAGCAGACCGACAGGGGAAACTAATGAAAAACTGTTTTTT,CASRPTGETNEKLFF
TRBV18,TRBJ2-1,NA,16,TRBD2,TGTGCCAGCTCACCCCGGAGACTAGCGTCCTACAATGAGCAGTTCTTC,CASSPRRLASYNEQFF
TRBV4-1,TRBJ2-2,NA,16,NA,TGCGCCAGCAGCCCGGGCCCCACACTAGTTCCCGGGGAGCTGTTTTTT,CASSPGPTLVPGELFF
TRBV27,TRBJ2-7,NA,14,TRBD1,TGTGCCAGCAGTTTATCCAGGGGGCAATACGAGCAGTACTTC,CASSLSRGQYEQYF
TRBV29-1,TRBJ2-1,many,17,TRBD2,TGCAGCGTTGAAGATGGGGGACTAGCGGGAATCTCTAATGAGCAGTTCTTC,CSVEDGGLAGISNEQFF
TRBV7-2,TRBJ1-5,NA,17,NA,TGTGCCAGCAGCTTAGGAGGGGTTGGGTATAATAATCAGCCCCAGCATTTT,CASSLGGVGYNNQPQHF
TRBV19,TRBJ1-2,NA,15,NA,TGTGCCAGTAGTACATCTGTGGGGCAGGGCTATGGCTACACCTTC,CASSTSVGQGYGYTF
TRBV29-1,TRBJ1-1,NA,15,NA,TGCAGCGTCTTATATCTGGCCAGGGTAGGAACTGAAGCTTTCTTT,CSVLYLARVGTEAFF
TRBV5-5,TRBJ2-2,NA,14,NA,TGTGCCAGCAGCTTTTTGGTGAACACCGGGGAGCTGTTTTTT,CASSFLVNTGELFF
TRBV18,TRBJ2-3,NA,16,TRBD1,TGTGCCAGCTCACCCTTCACAGGGGTCCGCACAGATACGCAGTATTTT,CASSPFTGVRTDTQYF
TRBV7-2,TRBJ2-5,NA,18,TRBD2,TGTGCCAGCAGCTTAGGTCGGACTAGCGGAGGGTCCGGAGAGACCCAGTACTTC,CASSLGRTSGGSGETQYF
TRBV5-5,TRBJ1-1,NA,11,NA,TGTGCCAGCAGCTTGGGGAGGGAAGCTTTCTTT,CASSLGREAFF
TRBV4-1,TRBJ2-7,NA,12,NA,TGCGCCAGCAGCCAAGTCCTAGGCGAGCAGTACTTC,CASSQVLGEQYF
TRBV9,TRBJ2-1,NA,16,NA,TGTGCCAGCAGCGTAGAGCCCGGGGTCAGTTACAATGAGCAGTTCTTC,CASSVEPGVSYNEQFF
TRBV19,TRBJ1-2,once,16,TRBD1,TGTGCCAGTAGTATCTTCCCGACAGGGGCCTACTATGGCTACACCTTC,CASSIFPTGAYYGYTF
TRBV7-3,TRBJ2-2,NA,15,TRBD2,TGTGCCAGCAGCTTCGGACTAGCGGGGACCGGGGAGCTGTTTTTT,CASSFGLAGTGELFF
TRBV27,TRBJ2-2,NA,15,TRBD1,TGTGCCAGCAGTCCTCGACAGGGGGCCGCCGGGGAGCTGTTTTTT,CASSPRQGAAGELFF
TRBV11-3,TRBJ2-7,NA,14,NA,TGTGCCAGCAGCTTAGGGTCTGGGGATGGGGAGCAGTACTTC,CASSLGSGDGEQYF
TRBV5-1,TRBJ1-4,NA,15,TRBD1,TGCGCCAGCAGCTTTACCGGGACAGGTGGCGAAAAACTGCTTTTT,CASSFTGTGGEKLLF